The 7 T cell receptor beta chains below were found in one sample sequenced in a study of radiotherapy plus CTLA-4 blockade in lung cancer. Libraries were prepared by immunoSEQ multiplex PCR; TCRdb keeps only in-frame clonotypes and omits some of them. The data hold tens of thousands of clones, with around 80% observed a single time. This specimen consisted of peripheral blood, obtained from a patient treated with radiotherapy plus ipilimumab. These receptors were obtained from a human donor with non-small cell lung cancer who had a complete response to radiotherapy plus ipilimumab.

A remark on this clone: The germline gene is not matched at one end of the junction; a read error may be the cause. The J gene is TRBJ2-1, the V gene TRBV7-7; tentative D call: TRBD1 (6 bases). CDR1 and CDR2 (germline): SSHAT, FNYEAQ (reference sequence). The CDR3 loop spans 14 amino acids. The CDR3 region is CASSLGGNYNEQFF. CDR3 coding DNA: TGTGCTAGCAGCTTAGGGGGAAACTACAATGAGCAGTTCTTC.

This clone was found a few times. This chain uses TRBV25-1 with TRBJ1-6; weak D call: TRBD1 (5 bases). The V gene's germline CDR1 is MGHDK and CDR2 SYGVNS. V dropped 4 bases and J dropped 5 bases, with 9 bases sitting between them. The CDR3 has 14 amino acids. The CDR3 bases are TGTGCCAGCAGTGGTCGCAGGGATAATTCACCCCTCCACTTT. Amino acid sequence: CASSGRRDNSPLHF.

The V and J genes are TRBV11-3 and TRBJ2-3; D call uncertain. This CDR3 is built from 15 residues. Trimming stripped 0 bases from V and 4 bases from J, with 11 bases between. Looked up from germline, CDR1 is SGHNT and CDR2 is YENEEA. This CDR3 is CASSLDSLGSDTQYF. CDR3 coding DNA: TGTGCCAGCAGCTTAGACAGCCTAGGGTCAGATACGCAGTATTTT. The whole variable domain, filled in from reference TRBV11-3 and TRBJ2-3, reads EAGVVQSPRYKIIEKKQPVAFWCNPISGHNTLYWYLQNLGQGPELLIRYENEEAVDDSQLPKDRFSAERLKGVDSTLKIQPAELGDSAVYLCASSLDSLGSDTQYFGPGTRLTVL.

The chain combines TRBV5-4 with TRBJ2-5; D gene unclear. V was pared by 2 bases and J by 7 bases, with 9 bases between. The CDR3 is made up of 12 amino acids. Germline lookup yields CDR1 SGHNT and CDR2 YYREEE (reference sequence). CDR3 sequence reads: CASSFASGTQYF. As DNA, the CDR3 is TGTGCCAGCAGCTTCGCTTCAGGGACCCAGTACTTC. Combining the CDR3 with reference TRBV5-4 and TRBJ2-5 gives the whole variable domain ETGVTQSPTHLIKTRGQQVTLRCSSQSGHNTVSWYQQALGQGPQFIFQYYREEENGRGNFPPRFSGLQFPNYSSELNVNALELDDSALYLCASSFASGTQYFGPGTRLLVL.

This clone is a singleton in its sample. The V gene is TRBV30, the J gene TRBJ1-3, with a weak D call TRBD1 (5 bases). The CDR3 sequence is 13 residues long. Per the germline V gene, CDR1 is GTSNPN and CDR2 is SVGIG (reference sequence). V was shortened by 0 bases and J by 4 bases, with 7 bases between the two germline ends. The CDR3 nucleotides read TGTGCCTGGAGTGTGACAGCCGGAAACACCATATATTTT. The encoded protein is CAWSVTAGNTIYF.

The rearrangement links TRBV7-8 to TRBJ1-5, with 8 nucleotides matching TRBD1. Germline CDR1 SGHVS, CDR2 FQNEAQ. The length of the CDR3 is 19 residues. J was trimmed by 1 base and V by 5 bases; bases with no gene match: 16. The CDR3 loop reads CASSPWTGRTLGSNQPQHF. The CDR3 DNA reads TGTGCCAGCAGCCCCTGGACAGGGAGGACCCTCGGGAGCAATCAGCCCCAGCATTTT.

CDR3 residues: CASSPGQGGGNEQFF. The CDR3 nucleotides are TGCGCCAGCAGCCCGGGACAGGGGGGAGGCAATGAGCAGTTCTTC. This chain uses TRBV5-1 with TRBJ2-1; TRBD1 matches at 11 bases. CDR1 and CDR2 from the germline V gene are SGHRS and YFSETQ. V dropped 4 bases and J dropped 6; count of bases not matched to a gene: 6. CDR3 length equals 15 residues.